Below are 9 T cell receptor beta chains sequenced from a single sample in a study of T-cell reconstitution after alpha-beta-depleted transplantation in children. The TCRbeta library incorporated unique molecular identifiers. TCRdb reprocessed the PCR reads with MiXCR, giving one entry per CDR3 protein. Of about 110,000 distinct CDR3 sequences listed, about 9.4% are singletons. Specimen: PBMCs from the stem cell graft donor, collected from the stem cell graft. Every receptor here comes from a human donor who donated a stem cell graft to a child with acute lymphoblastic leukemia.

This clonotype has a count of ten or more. Here the CDR3 reads CSVQTSVLETQYF. The CDR3 nucleotides read TGCAGCGTCCAAACTAGTGTTCTTGAGACCCAGTACTTC. This chain joins TRBV29-1 and TRBJ2-5, with D possibly being TRBD2 (5 bases). Per germline, CDR1 SQVTM and CDR2 ANQGSEA. Trimming shortened V by 6 bases and J by 5 bases, and 16 bases separated the two germline ends. This CDR3 has 13 amino acids.

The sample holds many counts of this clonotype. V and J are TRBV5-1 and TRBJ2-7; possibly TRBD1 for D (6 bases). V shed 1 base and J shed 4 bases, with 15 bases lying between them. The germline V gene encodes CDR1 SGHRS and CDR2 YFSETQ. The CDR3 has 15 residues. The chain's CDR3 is CASSLSGTSYYEQYF. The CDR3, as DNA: TGCGCCAGCAGCTTGTCCGGGACAAGCTATTACGAGCAGTACTTC.

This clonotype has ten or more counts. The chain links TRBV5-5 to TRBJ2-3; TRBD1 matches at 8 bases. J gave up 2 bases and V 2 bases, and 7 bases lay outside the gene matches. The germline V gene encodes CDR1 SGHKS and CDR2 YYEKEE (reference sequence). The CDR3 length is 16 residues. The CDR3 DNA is TGTGCCAGCAGCTTCAGGACAGGGCGCCACACAGATACGCAGTATTTT. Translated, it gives CASSFRTGRHTDTQYF.

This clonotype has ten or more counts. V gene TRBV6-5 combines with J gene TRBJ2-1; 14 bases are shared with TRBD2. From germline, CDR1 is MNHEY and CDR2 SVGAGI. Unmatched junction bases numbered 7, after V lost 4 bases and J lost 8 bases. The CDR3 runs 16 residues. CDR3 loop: CASSSTSGGAWYEQFF. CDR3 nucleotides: TGTGCCAGCAGTTCGACTAGCGGGGGGGCTTGGTATGAGCAGTTCTTC.

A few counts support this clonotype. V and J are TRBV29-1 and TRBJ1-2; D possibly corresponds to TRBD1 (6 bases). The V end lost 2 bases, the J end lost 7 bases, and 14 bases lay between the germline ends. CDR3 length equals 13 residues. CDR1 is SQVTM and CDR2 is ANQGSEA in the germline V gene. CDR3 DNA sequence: TGCAGCGTTGAAAACAGGGATCTCGGTGGCTACACCTTC. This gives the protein CSVENRDLGGYTF.

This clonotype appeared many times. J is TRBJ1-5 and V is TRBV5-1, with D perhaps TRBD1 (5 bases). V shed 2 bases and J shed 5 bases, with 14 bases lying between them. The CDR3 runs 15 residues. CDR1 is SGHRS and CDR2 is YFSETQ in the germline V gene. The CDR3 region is CASSLSGDADQPQHF. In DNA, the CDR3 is TGCGCCAGCAGCTTATCGGGGGATGCCGATCAGCCCCAGCATTTT. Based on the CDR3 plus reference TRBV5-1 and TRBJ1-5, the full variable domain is KAGVTQTPRYLIKTRGQQVTLSCSPISGHRSVSWYQQTPGQGLQFLFEYFSETQRNKGNFPGRFSGRQFSNSRSEMNVSTLELGDSALYLCASSLSGDADQPQHFGDGTRLSIL.

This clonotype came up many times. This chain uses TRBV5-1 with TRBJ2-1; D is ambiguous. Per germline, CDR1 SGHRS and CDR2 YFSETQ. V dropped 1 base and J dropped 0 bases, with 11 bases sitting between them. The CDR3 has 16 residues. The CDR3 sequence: CASSLWTLSSYNEQFF. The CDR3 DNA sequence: TGCGCCAGCAGCTTGTGGACCCTATCCTCCTACAATGAGCAGTTCTTC.

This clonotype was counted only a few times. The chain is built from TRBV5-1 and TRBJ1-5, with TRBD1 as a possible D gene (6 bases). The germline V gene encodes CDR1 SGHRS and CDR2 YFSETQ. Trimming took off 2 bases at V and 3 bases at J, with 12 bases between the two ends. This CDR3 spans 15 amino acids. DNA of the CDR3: TGCGCCAGCAGCTTTTGGGGGGCCCCCAATCAGCCCCAGCATTTT. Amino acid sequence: CASSFWGAPNQPQHF.

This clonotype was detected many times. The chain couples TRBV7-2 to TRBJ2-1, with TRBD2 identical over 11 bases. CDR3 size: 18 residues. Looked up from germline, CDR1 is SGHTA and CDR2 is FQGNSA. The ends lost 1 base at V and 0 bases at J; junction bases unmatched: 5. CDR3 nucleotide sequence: TGTGCCAGCAGCTTAGGACTAGCGGGGCAAAGCTCCTACAATGAGCAGTTCTTC. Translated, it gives CASSLGLAGQSSYNEQFF.